The source of this T cell receptor beta chain is a study of blood T cell repertoires in COVID-19 (dated by TCRdb to 2018 to 2021). Context from the whole study: Collaborator samples came from the United States, Italy and Spain and covered acute and convalescent phases of COVID-19. Nearly every sample came with metadata listing a de-identified subject ID, COVID-19 status, age in years and sex. Subjects who had been exposed to COVID-19, were actively infected with it, or had recovered from it provided the deeply sampled blood TCRbeta repertoires that made up the dataset. The repertoires were released in a freely available public database intended as a resource for research on the immune response to SARS-CoV-2. Where available, HLA class I and class II types were taken from metadata supplied by the sample provider and were not determined by assay-based typing. The samples were drawn from two sources: the first 160 participants of the ongoing ImmuneRACE study, and some 1,300 subjects contributed by 6 global collaborators. The material from the prospective study consisted of cDNA or gDNA derived from T cells, B-cell-depleted T cells, or PBMCs. The paper as a whole reports these results and caveats: Clinical and demographic metadata were provided uncurated, with the amount varying by source and participant.

The immunoSEQ Assay, a bias-controlled multiplex PCR, was used to amplify TCRbeta CDR3 regions from genomic DNA. The authors' analysis ran thus. The number of nucleated cells in each sample was estimated by amplification of reference gene primers within the assay. To quantify the absolute abundance of each unique TCRbeta CDR3 rearrangement, sequence reads were collapsed and filtered. For each sample, productive Simpson clonality was calculated as the square root of Simpson's diversity index over productive rearrangements. TCRdb took this table from immuneACCESS and kept in-frame rearrangements with V and J called. Such tables lack part of the clones; where checked against another copy, unresolved V genes explain under half of the gap, and the rest is unexplained. V, J and clone size reflect that table, while D and trimming were determined from the DNA. The sample table records some 110,000 clones; approximately 85% of these occur just once. The ten most abundant clones make up 4% to 5.5% of the sample.

Collaborating institutions collected whole blood in K2EDTA tubes following their own protocols. Collaborator samples were shipped for TCRbeta analysis as frozen whole blood, isolated PBMCs, or DNA extracted from either sample type. The germline V gene yields SGHDT for CDR1 and YYEEEE for CDR2. V is shortened by 3 bases, J by 4 bases, and the region joining them spans 26 bases. The CDR3 sequence holds 19 residues, the cysteine and phenylalanine included. The read is trimmed to its CDR3 DNA, 57 bases read in frame from base 1. Notes on this clone: Its recognized antigen is unknown. One base away there is no much larger clone; base qualities are not given.

The sequenced material came from peripheral blood. The chain was built from TRBV5-6 and TRBJ2-1; the D gene is perhaps TRBD1, on 6 matching bases. The receptor was derived from a man aged 55 to 69 with acute or convalescent COVID-19. The CDR3 region reads CASSSLPGRGRSLYNEQFF. At the DNA level, the sequence is TGTGCCAGCAGCTCCCTTCCCGGCAGGGGCCGGTCCTTATACAATGAGCAGTTCTTC.